This entry lists 10 T cell receptor beta chains sequenced from one sample in a study of CD8 T cells in ankylosing spondylitis. Overall study results and limits: Among TCR beta sequences, a motif of eight highly homologous variants appeared characteristic of ankylosing spondylitis blood.

Using its own MiXCR run on the 5' RACE reads, TCRdb lists one record per CDR3 protein. The sample contains a few hundred thousand distinct CDR3 sequences, about 22% of which appear only once. For these receptors, no antigen is known. Sequencing input: blood, either unsorted or a sorted T cell fraction (not recorded which). Receptors originate from a male donor with ankylosing spondylitis.

The genes are TRBV29-1 and TRBJ1-1; a weak D match, TRBD1 (5 bases). Germline lookup yields CDR1 SQVTM and CDR2 ANQGSEA. Trimming left V 7 bases short and J 4 bases short, with 19 bases between. There are 14 residues in the CDR3. The DNA of the CDR3 is TGCAGCGCCGGCCAATCGGGGCGATTCACTGAAGCTTTCTTT. This translates into CSAGQSGRFTEAFF. The full variable domain, rest sourced from reference TRBV29-1 and TRBJ1-1, is SAVISQKPSRDICQRGTSLTIQCQVDSQVTMMFWYRQQPGQSLTLIATANQGSEATYESGFVIDKFPISRPNLTFSTLTVSNMSPEDSSIYLCSAGQSGRFTEAFFGQGTRLTVV.

This clonotype turned up a few times. The V and J genes are TRBV27 and TRBJ2-4; D uncertain. The germline V gene has CDR1 MNHEY and CDR2 SMNVEV (reference sequence). The CDR3 spans 14 residues. Trimming cost V 8 bases and J 0 bases, with 11 bases left between them. Here the CDR3 reads CASRPLEAKNIQYF. The CDR3, as DNA: TGTGCCAGCCGCCCCCTAGAAGCCAAAAACATTCAGTACTTC.

The J gene is TRBJ1-6, the V gene TRBV20-1; TRBD1 agrees at 7 bases. Germline V CDR1 and CDR2: DFQATT, SNEGSKA (reference sequence). The V segment lost 1 base and the J segment 11 bases; nucleotides outside the gene matches: 8. This CDR3 region has 14 residues. CDR3 sequence: CSARAQGGATPLHF. CDR3 nucleotide sequence: TGCAGTGCTAGAGCTCAAGGGGGCGCGACACCCCTCCACTTT.

This clonotype has more than one count but fewer than ten. The J gene is TRBJ2-1, the V gene TRBV12-3 or TRBV12-4, with a possible D match to TRBD2 (5 bases). With 4 bases removed from V and 12 bases from J, the gap between germline ends came to 10 bases. There are 11 residues in the CDR3. Here the CDR3 reads CASSSYEGQFF. The DNA of the CDR3 is TGTGCCAGCAGTTCCTACGAGGGGCAGTTCTTC.

V gene TRBV20-1 combines with J gene TRBJ1-1, with 7 nucleotides matching TRBD1. Losses at the gene ends were 4 bases for V and 5 bases for J; bases not matched to a gene: 13. The CDR3 extends over 15 amino acids. The germline gives CDR1 DFQATT, CDR2 SNEGSKA (reference sequence). The DNA of the CDR3 is TGCAGTGCTACCGGGACAGCCTATGGGAAAACTGAAGCTTTCTTT. Translated, it gives CSATGTAYGKTEAFF.

This clonotype was recorded at least ten times. This sequence joins TRBV4-2 and TRBJ2-2; TRBD2 agrees at 8 bases. V shed 2 bases, J shed 0 bases, and the junction held 8 bases outside the gene matches. CDR3 size: 18 residues. CDR1 LGHNA and CDR2 YNFKEQ come from the germline V gene. This CDR3 is CASSQFGLAPPNTGELFF. For the CDR3, the DNA is TGTGCCAGCAGCCAATTTGGACTAGCTCCCCCGAACACCGGGGAGCTGTTTTTT.

This clonotype was picked up a small number of times. The rearrangement joins TRBV29-1 to TRBJ1-2; D ambiguous. The germline CDR1 and CDR2 sequences are SQVTM and ANQGSEA. V gave up 3 bases and J gave up 6 bases, with 5 bases separating them. The CDR3 has 10 amino acids. In DNA form, the CDR3 reads TGCAGCGTTGATGGGGATGGCTACACCTTC. Protein sequence: CSVDGDGYTF.

The V and J genes are TRBV7-9 and TRBJ2-5, with D tentatively TRBD1 (5 bases). Germline V CDR1 and CDR2: SEHNR, FQNEAQ (reference sequence). Trimming stripped 1 base from V and 7 bases from J, with 16 bases between. The CDR3 covers 15 residues. The CDR3 sequence: CASSLVSTPTGTQYF. In nucleotides, the CDR3 is TGTGCCAGCAGCTTAGTGTCGACGCCTACAGGGACCCAGTACTTC.

CDR3 region: CASRIGNTIYF. Written as DNA, the CDR3 is TGTGCCAGCAGGATCGGAAACACCATATATTTT. J is TRBJ1-3 and V is TRBV2; no clear D. V gave up 6 bases and J gave up 4 bases, with 4 bases separating them. CDR3 length equals 11 residues. Germline loops: CDR1 SNHLY, CDR2 FYNNEI.

In this sample, this clonotype turned up a few times. This chain connects TRBV9 to TRBJ2-3, with a possible D match to TRBD2 (5 bases). The V gene lost 0 bases and the J gene lost 0 bases, with 8 bases spanning the gap. Per germline, CDR1 SGDLS and CDR2 YYNGEE. The CDR3 is made up of 15 amino acids. The CDR3 spells CASSVGRESTDTQYF. CDR3 in DNA: TGTGCCAGCAGCGTAGGACGGGAAAGCACAGATACGCAGTATTTT. Together with reference TRBV9 and TRBJ2-3, the CDR3 gives the full variable domain: DSGVTQTPKHLITATGQRVTLRCSPRSGDLSVYWYQQSLDQGLQFLIQYYNGEERAKGNILERFSAQQFPDLHSELNLSSLELGDSALYFCASSVGRESTDTQYFGPGTRLTVL.